This T cell receptor (beta chain) was obtained from a study of neurological immune-mediated disorders. Findings and limits, study-wide: Falling below healthy controls, multiple sclerosis showed the least TCR clonal expansion, while HTLV-1-associated myelopathy showed the most.

Indicated time point: longitudinal time-point 2. The authors made cDNA by 5'RACE with 10-nucleotide random UMIs. The output of every sequencing run, over 190 million TCR-beta sequences, came from 15-18 subjects. From the 5' RACE reads, TCRdb called clonotypes with MiXCR, one entry per CDR3 protein. The sample has some 60,000 distinct CDR3 sequences; around 10% are singletons. This clonotype was seen at least ten times. Its specificity is unknown. The clonotype originates from a young man in good health. Sequenced material: PBMCs.

The CDR3 protein is CASSYSYTSNQPQHF. In DNA, the CDR3 is TGTGCCAGCAGTTACTCGTACACATCCAATCAGCCCCAGCATTTT. The chain carries TRBV6-5 and TRBJ1-5; no definite D call. The length of the CDR3 is 15 residues. CDR1 MNHEY and CDR2 SVGAGI come from the germline V gene. Trimming left V 0 bases short and J 3 bases short, with 9 bases between.